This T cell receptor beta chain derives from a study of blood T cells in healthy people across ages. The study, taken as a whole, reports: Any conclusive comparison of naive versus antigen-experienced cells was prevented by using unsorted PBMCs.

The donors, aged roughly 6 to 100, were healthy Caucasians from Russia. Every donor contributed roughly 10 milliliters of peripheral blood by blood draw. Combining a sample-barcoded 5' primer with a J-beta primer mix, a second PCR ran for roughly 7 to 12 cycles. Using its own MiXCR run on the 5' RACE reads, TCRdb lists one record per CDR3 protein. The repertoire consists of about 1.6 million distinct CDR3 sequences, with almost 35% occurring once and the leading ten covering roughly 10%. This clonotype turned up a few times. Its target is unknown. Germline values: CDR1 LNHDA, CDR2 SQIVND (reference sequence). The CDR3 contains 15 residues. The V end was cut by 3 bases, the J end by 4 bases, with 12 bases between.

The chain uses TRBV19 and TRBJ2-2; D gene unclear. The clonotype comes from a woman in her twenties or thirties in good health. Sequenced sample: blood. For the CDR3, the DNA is TGTGCCAGTAGTATGATGGCAACCGGCACCGGGGAGCTGTTTTTT. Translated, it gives CASSMMATGTGELFF.